This T cell receptor beta chain came from a study of blood T cell repertoires in COVID-19. Study in general: Specimens from acute and convalescent COVID-19 originated in the United States, Italy and Spain. The cDNA or gDNA used as material had been derived from T cells, B-cell-depleted T cells, or PBMCs.

Authors' analysis steps: Amplifying reference gene primers gave estimates of nucleated cell counts. Here immunoSEQ multiplex PCR was the method, and the copy in TCRdb shows in-frame clones only, minus some. The V and J calls and clone size are taken from that table; D and trimming were inferred from the DNA. The table shows about 47,000 clones, with around 86% occurring only once. This CDR3 contains 10 residues. V lost 4 bases, J lost 12 bases, and 7 bases lay in between. V and J are TRBV12-3 or TRBV12-4 and TRBJ2-1; TRBD2 is a possible D gene (5 bases). The TCR originated in a human donor with acute or convalescent COVID-19. The donor label of this sample is uncertain. The sample consisted of peripheral blood. Written as DNA, the CDR3 is TGTGCCAGCAGTTCCGCGGGGCAGTTCTTC. Amino acid sequence: CASSSAGQFF.